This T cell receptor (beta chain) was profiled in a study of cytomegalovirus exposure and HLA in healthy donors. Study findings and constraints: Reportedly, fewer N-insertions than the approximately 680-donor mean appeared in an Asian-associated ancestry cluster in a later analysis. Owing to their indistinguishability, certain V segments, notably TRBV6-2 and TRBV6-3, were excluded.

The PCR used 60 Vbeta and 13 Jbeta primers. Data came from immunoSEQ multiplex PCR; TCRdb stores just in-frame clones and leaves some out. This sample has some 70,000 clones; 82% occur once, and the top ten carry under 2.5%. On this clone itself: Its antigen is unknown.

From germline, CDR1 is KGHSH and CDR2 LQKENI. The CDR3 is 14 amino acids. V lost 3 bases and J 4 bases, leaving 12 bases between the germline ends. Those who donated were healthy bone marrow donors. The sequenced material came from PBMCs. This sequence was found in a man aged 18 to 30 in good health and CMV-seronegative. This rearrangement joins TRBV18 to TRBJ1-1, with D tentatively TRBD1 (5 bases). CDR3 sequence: CASSPIPQGTEAFF. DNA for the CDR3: TGTGCCAGCTCACCTATCCCCCAGGGCACTGAAGCTTTCTTT.